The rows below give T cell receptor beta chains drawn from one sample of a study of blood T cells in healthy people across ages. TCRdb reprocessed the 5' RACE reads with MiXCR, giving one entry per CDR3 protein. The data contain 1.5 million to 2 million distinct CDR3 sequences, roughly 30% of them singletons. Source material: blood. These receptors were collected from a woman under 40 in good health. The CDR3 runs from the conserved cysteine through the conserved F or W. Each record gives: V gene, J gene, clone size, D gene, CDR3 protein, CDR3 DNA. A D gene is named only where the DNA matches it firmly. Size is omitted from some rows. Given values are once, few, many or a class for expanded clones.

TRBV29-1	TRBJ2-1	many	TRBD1	CSVEDWTGYNEQFF	TGCAGCGTTGAAGATTGGACAGGCTACAATGAGCAGTTCTTC
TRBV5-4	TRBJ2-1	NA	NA	CASSLKGRRTDEQFF	TGTGCCAGCAGCTTGAAGGGCCGGAGGACCGATGAGCAGTTCTTC
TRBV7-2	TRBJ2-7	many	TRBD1	CASSNQRGLLYEQYF	TGTGCCAGCAGCAACCAGAGGGGGCTCCTCTACGAGCAGTACTTC
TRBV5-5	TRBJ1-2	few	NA	CASSLDYFLTF	TGTGCCAGCAGCCTGGACTATTTCCTCACCTTC
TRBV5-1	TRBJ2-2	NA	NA	CASNGHGGTGELFF	TGCGCCAGCAACGGGCATGGTGGAACCGGGGAGCTGTTTTTT
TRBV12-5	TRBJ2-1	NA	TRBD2	CASGLARGGNEGNEQFF	TGTGCTAGTGGTTTGGCCCGGGGGGGGAACGAGGGGAATGAGCAGTTCTTC
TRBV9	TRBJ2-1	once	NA	CASGANSGTGEQFF	TGTGCCAGCGGCGCCAACTCCGGGACCGGTGAGCAGTTCTTC
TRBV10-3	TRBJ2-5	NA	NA	CTISEASDQETQYF	TGTACCATCAGTGAGGCTAGCGACCAAGAGACCCAGTACTTC
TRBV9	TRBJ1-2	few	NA	CASSAGHFNYGYTF	TGTGCCAGCAGCGCGGGACACTTTAACTATGGCTACACCTTC
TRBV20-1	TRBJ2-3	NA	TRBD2	CSALPLTSGGWTDTQYF	TGCAGTGCCTTGCCGTTGACTAGCGGGGGATGGACAGATACGCAGTATTTT
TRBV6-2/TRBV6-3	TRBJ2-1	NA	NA	CASRPYDVSSYNEQFF	TGTGCCAGCAGACCCTACGACGTAAGCTCCTACAATGAGCAGTTCTTC
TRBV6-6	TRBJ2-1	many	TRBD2	CASSDGLAGMYEQFF	TGTGCCAGCAGCGACGGACTAGCGGGAATGTATGAGCAGTTCTTC
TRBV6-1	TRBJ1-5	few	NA	CATWDSSNQPQHF	TGTGCCACATGGGACTCCTCCAATCAGCCCCAGCATTTT
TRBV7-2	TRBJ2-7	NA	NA	CASSRFPAIVLEQYF	TGTGCCAGCAGCCGCTTTCCCGCTATTGTATTAGAGCAGTACTTC
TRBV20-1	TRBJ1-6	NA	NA	CSARDTWGSYNSPLHF	TGCAGTGCTAGAGACACTTGGGGCTCCTATAATTCACCCCTCCACTTT
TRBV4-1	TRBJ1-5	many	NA	CASSLLIGDNQPQHF	TGCGCCAGCAGCCTACTGATAGGGGACAATCAGCCCCAGCATTTT
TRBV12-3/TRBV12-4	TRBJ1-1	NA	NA	CASSPIVERGAFF	TGTGCCAGCAGCCCTATCGTCGAAAGGGGAGCTTTCTTT
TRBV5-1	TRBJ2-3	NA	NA	CASSWEGIPVDTQYF	TGCGCCAGCAGCTGGGAAGGCATTCCGGTAGATACGCAGTATTTT
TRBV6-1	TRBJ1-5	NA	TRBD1	CASSDHTPDRALWWQPQHF	TGTGCCAGCAGTGATCATACCCCCGACAGGGCACTGTGGTGGCAGCCCCAGCATTTT
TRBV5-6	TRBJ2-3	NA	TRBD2	CASSAAGGTSGTPQYF	TGTGCCAGCAGCGCTGCCGGGGGGACTAGCGGTACACCCCAGTATTTT
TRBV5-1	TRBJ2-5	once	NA	CASSWDQVLGTQYF	TGCGCCAGCAGCTGGGACCAGGTACTAGGGACCCAGTACTTC
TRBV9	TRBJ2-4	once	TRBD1	CVSSVRGQGAGEQYF	TGTGTCAGCAGCGTAAGGGGACAGGGGGCTGGGGAGCAGTACTTC
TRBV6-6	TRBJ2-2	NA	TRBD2	CASRRLAGVPGERFF	TGTGCCAGCAGGCGACTAGCGGGAGTTCCCGGGGAGCGGTTTTTT
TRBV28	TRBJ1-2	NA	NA	CASRPGPFYGYTF	TGTGCCAGCAGACCAGGACCGTTTTATGGCTACACCTTC
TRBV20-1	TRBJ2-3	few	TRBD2	CSAIAGGRDTQYF	TGCAGTGCTATAGCGGGCGGAAGAGATACGCAGTATTTT
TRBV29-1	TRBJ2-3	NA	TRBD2	CSVARVAGGTDTQYF	TGCAGCGTTGCCCGCGTAGCGGGTGGGACAGATACGCAGTATTTT
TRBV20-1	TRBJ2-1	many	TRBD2	CSARDGAGLAKYNEQFF	TGCAGTGCTAGAGATGGTGCGGGACTAGCGAAATACAATGAGCAGTTCTTC
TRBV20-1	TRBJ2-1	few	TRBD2	CSASRTSGVSPNEQFF	TGCAGTGCTAGCCGGACTAGCGGGGTTTCGCCCAATGAGCAGTTCTTC
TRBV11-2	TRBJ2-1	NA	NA	CASSLESPEGYEQFF	TGTGCCAGCAGCTTAGAATCGCCGGAGGGGTATGAGCAGTTCTTC
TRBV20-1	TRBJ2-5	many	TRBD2	CSAQGTSGRETQYF	TGCAGTGCTCAGGGGACTAGCGGGAGAGAGACCCAGTACTTC
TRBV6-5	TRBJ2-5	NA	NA	CASGFGIRETQYF	TGTGCCAGCGGGTTTGGTATAAGGGAGACCCAGTACTTC
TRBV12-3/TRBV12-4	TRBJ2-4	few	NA	CASSRGFDIQYF	TGTGCCAGCAGCAGGGGTTTTGACATTCAGTACTTC
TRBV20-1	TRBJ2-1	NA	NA	CSASSQGGGSYNEQFF	TGCAGTGCTAGTTCACAGGGAGGTGGGTCCTACAATGAGCAGTTCTTC
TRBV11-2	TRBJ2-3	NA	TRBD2	CASRIAGSRTDSQYF	TGTGCCAGCAGGATAGCGGGAAGTCGCACAGATTCGCAGTATTTT
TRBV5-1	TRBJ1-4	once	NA	CASSPGSLRANEKRFF	TGCGCCAGCAGCCCGGGCTCCCTCCGGGCTAATGAAAAACGGTTTTTT
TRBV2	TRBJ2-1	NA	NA	CASSEGLVTSLLTDNEQFF	TGTGCCAGCAGTGAAGGTCTCGTCACTAGTCTACTTACCGACAATGAGCAGTTCTTC
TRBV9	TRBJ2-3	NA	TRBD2	CASSVATGGNTQYF	TGTGCCAGCAGCGTAGCTACCGGGGGGAATACGCAGTATTTT
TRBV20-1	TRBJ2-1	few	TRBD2	CSASPRLAGLGNEQFF	TGCAGTGCTAGTCCCCGACTAGCGGGGCTTGGAAATGAGCAGTTCTTC
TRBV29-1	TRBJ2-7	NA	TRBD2	CSVATSGGSSYIEQYF	TGCAGCGTTGCTACTAGCGGGGGGTCCTCCTACATTGAGCAGTACTTC
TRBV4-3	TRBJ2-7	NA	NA	CASSQDRIDYEQYF	TGCGCCAGCAGCCAAGATAGGATAGACTACGAGCAGTACTTC
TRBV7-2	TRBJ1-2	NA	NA	CASSLEQGYTF	TGTGCCAGCAGCTTAGAGCAGGGCTACACCTTC
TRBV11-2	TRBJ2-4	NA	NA	CASSLAKDAKNIQYF	TGTGCCAGCAGCTTAGCGAAGGACGCCAAAAACATTCAGTACTTC
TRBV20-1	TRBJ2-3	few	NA	CSAAGHLSTDTQYF	TGCAGTGCCGCGGGACACCTTAGCACAGATACGCAGTATTTT
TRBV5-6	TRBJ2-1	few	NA	CASSLVWIEQEQFF	TGTGCCAGCAGCTTGGTGTGGATCGAGCAAGAGCAGTTCTTC
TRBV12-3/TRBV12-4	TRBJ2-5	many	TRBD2	CASSSSGKTQYF	TGTGCCAGCAGCAGTAGCGGGAAGACCCAGTACTTC